One TCR beta chain is described in this entry. Its antigen is not identified. This entry belongs to a study of cytomegalovirus exposure and HLA in healthy donors. This CDR3 is built from 15 residues. The V gene lost 5 bases and the J gene lost 6 bases, with 20 bases spanning the gap. The germline V gene encodes CDR1 SGHAT and CDR2 FQNNGV. The study, taken as a whole, reports: Certain sequence variants were highly shared and formed a cluster, and this cluster was likely a sequencing artifact.

The PCR contained 60 Vbeta and 13 Jbeta primers. Measured with immunoSEQ multiplex PCR; TCRdb has only the in-frame clones, and not every one. Of 90,000 or so clones in the sample, around 82% are singletons; the top ten hold more than 3%. Donors had nominal health at sampling but likely had unrecorded immune exposures. The sequenced sample was PBMCs. The V and J genes are TRBV11-2 and TRBJ2-7, with D tentatively TRBD2 (6 bases). This TCR was recovered from a man under 40 in good health and CMV-seropositive. The CDR3 is CASSQSSVTRAEQYF. The CDR3 nucleotides are TGTGCCAGCAGCCAGTCTAGCGTTACGAGGGCCGAGCAGTACTTC.